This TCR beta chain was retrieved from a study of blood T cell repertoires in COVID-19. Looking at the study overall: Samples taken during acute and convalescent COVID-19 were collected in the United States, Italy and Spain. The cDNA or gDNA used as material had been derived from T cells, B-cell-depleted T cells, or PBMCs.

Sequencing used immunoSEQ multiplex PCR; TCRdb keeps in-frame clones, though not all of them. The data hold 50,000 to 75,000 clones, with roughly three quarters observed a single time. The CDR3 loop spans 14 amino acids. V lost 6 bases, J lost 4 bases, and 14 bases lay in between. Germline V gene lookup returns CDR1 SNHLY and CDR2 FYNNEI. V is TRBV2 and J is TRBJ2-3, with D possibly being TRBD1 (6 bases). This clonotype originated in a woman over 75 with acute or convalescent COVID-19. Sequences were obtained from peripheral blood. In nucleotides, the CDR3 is TGTGCCAGCAGACGGACAGAGCCGCCAGATACGCAGTATTTT. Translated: CASRRTEPPDTQYF. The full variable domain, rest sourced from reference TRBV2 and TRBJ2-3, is EPEVTQTPSHQVTQMGQEVILRCVPISNHLYFYWYRQILGQKVEFLVSFYNNEISEKSEIFDDQFSVERPDGSNFTLKIRSTKLEDSAMYFCASRRTEPPDTQYFGPGTRLTVL.